The 27 T cell receptor beta chains listed next were all sequenced from one sample in a study of human T cells and chemical hapten exposure. The time point: patch test 3, about 24 weeks after DPC sensitization. Treatment described: therapeutic diphenylcyclopropenone sensitization with weekly scalp DPC. Each CDR3 protein gets one entry after TCRdb re-called the RACE reads with MiXCR. The sample lists about 82,000 distinct CDR3 sequences, 10% to 15% occurring once. The sample was whole blood, taken in connection with sensitization to the hapten diphenylcyclopropenone (DPC). All receptors derive from a woman in her forties or fifties with alopecia areata. Some clones in this sample may be carry-over from other donors' samples.

For this clonotype: A single base separates this from a much larger clone, so it may be a read error. This chain uses TRBV2 with TRBJ1-6; TRBD1 agrees at 12 bases. Germline V gives CDR1 SNHLY, CDR2 FYNNEI. V dropped 7 bases and J dropped 11; count of bases not matched to a gene: 12. There are 16 residues in the CDR3. The CDR3, as DNA: TGTGCCAGCAAGGGGACAGGGGGCGCGAACGCTCCACCCCTCCACTTT. Protein product: CASKGTGGANAPPLHF.

This clonotype was seen repeatedly, ten times or more. The rearrangement uses TRBV11-2 and TRBJ2-3, with no clear D. Germline-derived CDR1 and CDR2 are SGHAT and FQNNGV. CDR3 length: 14 amino acids. The V gene lost 5 bases and the J gene lost 0 bases, with 9 bases spanning the gap. Written as DNA, the CDR3 is TGTGCCAGCAGCACAATCCCTAGCACAGATACGCAGTATTTT. Its translation: CASSTIPSTDTQYF.

The sample holds a few counts of this clonotype. The chain is built from TRBV28 and TRBJ1-6; 9 bases align to TRBD1. The CDR3 is 16 amino acids. Trimming at V came to 7 bases and at J to 11 bases, leaving 15 bases not matched to a gene. Per germline, CDR1 MDHEN and CDR2 SYDVKM. This chain's CDR3 is CASTPTQGQGWTPLHF. The CDR3 DNA is TGTGCCAGCACCCCTACCCAGGGACAGGGTTGGACACCCCTCCACTTT. Filled out from reference TRBV28 and TRBJ1-6, the complete variable domain reads DVKVTQSSRYLVKRTGEKVFLECVQDMDHENMFWYRQDPGLGLRLIYFSYDVKMKEKGDIPEGYSVSREKKERFSLILESASTNQTSMYLCASTPTQGQGWTPLHFGNGTRLTVT.

This clonotype was detected a few times. The J gene is TRBJ2-1, the V gene TRBV29-1; D is undetermined. V lost 6 bases to trimming and J lost 6 bases, with 12 bases between them. Germline V gene sequence: CDR1 SQVTM, CDR2 ANQGSEA. The CDR3 totals 12 residues. Here the CDR3 DNA reads TGCAGCGTATGGACGCGAGGCAATGAGCAGTTCTTC. Its translation: CSVWTRGNEQFF.

V usage is TRBV3-1 and J usage is TRBJ1-1; D is unresolved. This CDR3 is 16 amino acids long. From germline, CDR1 is LGHDT and CDR2 YNNKEL (reference sequence). Trimming took off 2 bases at V and 0 bases at J, with 13 bases between the two ends. The CDR3 bases are TGTGCCAGCAGCCAACTTTGGGGTTTTATGAACACTGAAGCTTTCTTT. Its translation: CASSQLWGFMNTEAFF.

This clonotype was observed a few times. The chain is built from TRBV20-1 and TRBJ2-7; TRBD2 matches 11 bases. This CDR3 has 14 residues. Unmatched junction bases numbered 11, after V lost 7 bases and J lost 6 bases. Germline values: CDR1 DFQATT, CDR2 SNEGSKA (reference sequence). CDR3 sequence (DNA): TGCAGTGGAATCGTAGCGGGAGGGTCGGGCGAGCAGTACTTC. As protein: CSGIVAGGSGEQYF.

This clonotype has ten or more counts. The V and J genes are TRBV19 and TRBJ2-7; D tentatively fits TRBD1 or TRBD2 (7 bases each). Germline V gene sequence: CDR1 LNHDA, CDR2 SQIVND (reference sequence). V was pared by 3 bases and J by 3 bases, with 24 bases between. The CDR3 extends over 18 amino acids. CDR3 DNA: TGTGCCAGTAGTATCAAGGGGGCTAGCGGACATCAACGCTACGAGCAGTACTTC. Residues: CASSIKGASGHQRYEQYF.

The V and J genes are TRBV18 and TRBJ2-1, with D possibly being TRBD2 (6 bases). The germline V gene has CDR1 KGHSH and CDR2 LQKENI. Trimming cost V 6 bases and J 0 bases, with 12 bases left between them. This CDR3 is 15 amino acids long. CDR3 coding DNA: TGTGCCAGCTCGCCGGATAGCGGCTCCTACAATGAGCAGTTCTTC. Its protein product is CASSPDSGSYNEQFF.

In its sample, this clonotype was seen many times. The V call is TRBV3-1, the J call TRBJ1-2; TRBD1 is a possible D gene (6 bases). CDR1 and CDR2 (germline): LGHDT, YNNKEL (reference sequence). CDR3 length equals 15 residues. Trimming took off 2 bases at V and 4 bases at J, with 14 bases between the two ends. The CDR3 spells CASSQHTGTLYGYTF. DNA for the CDR3: TGTGCCAGCAGCCAACACACCGGGACACTCTATGGCTACACCTTC. Together with reference TRBV3-1 and TRBJ1-2, the CDR3 gives the full variable domain: DTAVSQTPKYLVTQMGNDKSIKCEQNLGHDTMYWYKQDSKKFLKIMFSYNNKELIINETVPNRFSPKSPDKAHLNLHINSLELGDSAVYFCASSQHTGTLYGYTFGSGTRLTVV.

This clonotype was picked up many times. The rearrangement joins TRBV12-3 or TRBV12-4 to TRBJ2-1; unclear D gene. Trimming took off 6 bases at V and 0 bases at J, with 3 bases between the two ends. This CDR3 has 12 amino acids. The CDR3 protein is CASSTSYNEQFF. CDR3 coding DNA: TGTGCCAGCAGCACCTCCTACAATGAGCAGTTCTTC.

This chain uses TRBV5-1 with TRBJ1-1; 12 bases match TRBD1. CDR1 and CDR2 from the germline V gene are SGHRS and YFSETQ. V lost 3 bases and J lost 7; bases outside the gene matches: 10. This CDR3 contains 16 residues. The CDR3 sequence: CASSWRPGTGGNEAFF. In DNA, the CDR3 is TGCGCCAGCAGCTGGAGGCCTGGGACAGGGGGCAATGAAGCTTTCTTT.

There are a few counts of this clonotype. CDR3 in DNA: TGCAGTGCCAAGTACAGGGGTCGGGGCTCCTATAATTCACCCCTCCACTTT. Its protein is CSAKYRGRGSYNSPLHF. The chain carries TRBV20-1 and TRBJ1-6, with 7 bases identical to TRBD1. Germline CDR1 is DFQATT and CDR2 is SNEGSKA (reference sequence). The V segment lost 6 bases and the J segment 0 bases; nucleotides outside the gene matches: 11. The CDR3 loop spans 17 amino acids.

This clonotype was counted at least ten times. The CDR3 DNA is TGCAGTGCGGGCCCCTACGAGCAGTACTTC. This translates into CSAGPYEQYF. The rearrangement uses TRBV20-1 and TRBJ2-7; no clear D. Germline CDR1 DFQATT, CDR2 SNEGSKA (reference sequence). The ends were cut back, 6 bases at V and 2 bases at J, with 5 bases in the middle. CDR3 size: 10 residues.

At least ten counts were recorded for this clonotype. The genes are TRBV19 and TRBJ1-5; D not certain. This CDR3 has 13 residues. Trimming left V 9 bases short and J 0 bases short, with 9 bases between. Germline CDR1 and CDR2: LNHDA and SQIVND (reference sequence). The CDR3 spells CASNRDSNQPQHF. CDR3 nucleotide sequence: TGTGCCAGCAATAGGGATAGCAATCAGCCCCAGCATTTT.

The rearrangement joins TRBV29-1 to TRBJ1-1; possibly TRBD1 for D (5 bases). CDR1 and CDR2 from the germline V gene are SQVTM and ANQGSEA. The CDR3 contains 14 residues. V gave up 2 bases and J gave up 4 bases, with 14 bases separating them. CDR3 in amino acids: CSVEQGSVGTEAFF. For the CDR3, the DNA is TGCAGCGTTGAACAGGGAAGTGTGGGCACTGAAGCTTTCTTT. Full variable domain (rest looked up from reference TRBV29-1 and TRBJ1-1): SAVISQKPSRDICQRGTSLTIQCQVDSQVTMMFWYRQQPGQSLTLIATANQGSEATYESGFVIDKFPISRPNLTFSTLTVSNMSPEDSSIYLCSVEQGSVGTEAFFGQGTRLTVV.

The V gene is TRBV10-2, the J gene TRBJ1-3, with D perhaps TRBD1 (5 bases). Looked up from germline, CDR1 is WSHSY and CDR2 is SAAADI. The CDR3 loop spans 15 amino acids. V lost 7 bases, J lost 2 bases, and 15 bases lay in between. The CDR3 region is CASTPGGEAGNTIYF. The DNA for the CDR3 is TGCGCCAGCACTCCAGGAGGGGAGGCTGGAAACACCATATATTTT.

The genes are TRBV14 and TRBJ2-2; D remains unclear. Deletions cut 2 bases from V and 10 bases from J, with 11 bases between. The CDR3 loop spans 13 amino acids. Germline V CDR1 and CDR2: SGHDN, FVKESK. The CDR3, as DNA: TGTGCCAGCAGCCAAAACCTAGTCGCGGAGCTGTTTTTT. Translated, it gives CASSQNLVAELFF.

This clonotype was picked up a small number of times. The CDR3 loop is CASSYGIQREKGETQYF. The CDR3 DNA follows: TGTGCCAGCAGTTACGGTATCCAGCGGGAGAAGGGAGAGACCCAGTACTTC. This rearrangement joins TRBV6-6 to TRBJ2-5, with 8 bases aligning to TRBD2. This CDR3 spans 17 amino acids. V shed 2 bases and J 4 bases; nucleotides not matched to a gene: 12. Germline CDR1 and CDR2: MNHNY and SVGAGI (reference sequence).

This chain links TRBV29-1 with TRBJ1-1; D perhaps matches TRBD1 (5 bases). V lost 4 bases and J lost 6, with 12 bases in between. Germline lookup yields CDR1 SQVTM and CDR2 ANQGSEA. The CDR3 runs to 12 residues. The CDR3 DNA follows: TGCAGCGTTGGTATAGGAGGGGCTGAAGCTTTCTTT. Translated, it gives CSVGIGGAEAFF.

The V call is TRBV9, the J call TRBJ2-7, with D uncertain. V dropped 7 bases and J dropped 3 bases, with 14 bases sitting between them. The germline gives CDR1 SGDLS, CDR2 YYNGEE. The CDR3 loop spans 13 amino acids. CDR3 amino acids: CASPALLLYEQYF. CDR3 sequence (DNA): TGTGCCAGCCCGGCCCTACTCCTCTACGAGCAGTACTTC.

This clonotype was recorded at least ten times. The rearrangement joins TRBV6-1 to TRBJ1-2, with D perhaps matching TRBD1 (5 bases). Germline V CDR1 and CDR2: MNHNS, SASEGT. The CDR3 runs to 12 residues. Deletions cut 7 bases from V and 0 bases from J, with 6 bases between. Written as DNA, the CDR3 is TGTGCCAGCACACAGGCTAACTATGGCTACACCTTC. Residues: CASTQANYGYTF.

V usage is TRBV20-1 and J usage is TRBJ2-7; 10 nucleotides align to TRBD2. Germline trimming cut 0 bases from V and 1 base from J; bases unmatched to any gene: 3. From germline, CDR1 is DFQATT and CDR2 SNEGSKA (reference sequence). This CDR3 contains 15 residues. Here the CDR3 DNA reads TGCAGTGCTAGAGACGGGACTAGCGTATCCTACGAGCAGTACTTC. This codes for CSARDGTSVSYEQYF.

This clonotype occurred a few times. The V and J genes are TRBV7-9 and TRBJ2-6; D uncertain. The CDR3 extends over 14 amino acids. Trimming pared 1 base from V and 4 bases from J, leaving 5 bases between. CDR1 and CDR2 (germline): SEHNR, FQNEAQ (reference sequence). The chain's CDR3 is CASSLGSGANVLTF. CDR3 sequence (DNA): TGTGCCAGCAGCTTAGGTTCGGGGGCCAACGTCCTGACTTTC.

The chain links TRBV29-1 to TRBJ2-7, with a possible D match to TRBD1 (5 bases). The germline V gene encodes CDR1 SQVTM and CDR2 ANQGSEA. The CDR3 is 13 amino acids. V was clipped by 4 bases and J by 6 bases, with 16 bases between them. CDR3 sequence: CSVAYSVGAEQYF. CDR3 sequence (DNA): TGCAGCGTTGCTTACTCGGTAGGGGCCGAGCAGTACTTC.

This clonotype has at least ten counts. V and J are TRBV3-1 and TRBJ2-1; D remains unclear. V gave up 0 bases and J gave up 2 bases, with 8 bases separating them. CDR3 size: 15 residues. The germline V gene has CDR1 LGHDT and CDR2 YNNKEL (reference sequence). The CDR3 DNA is TGTGCCAGCAGCCAAGATCTAGGGACCTACAATGAGCAGTTCTTC. This translates into CASSQDLGTYNEQFF.

The chain employs TRBV3-1 and TRBJ1-6; maybe TRBD1 (6 bases). CDR3 length: 15 amino acids. V was shortened by 3 bases and J by 8 bases, with 14 bases between the two germline ends. Germline lookup yields CDR1 LGHDT and CDR2 YNNKEL (reference sequence). The CDR3 nucleotides read TGTGCCAGCAGCCAGGCACAGGGATTGGATTCACCCCTCCACTTT. Amino acid sequence: CASSQAQGLDSPLHF. The full variable domain, with the rest looked up from reference TRBV3-1 and TRBJ1-6, is DTAVSQTPKYLVTQMGNDKSIKCEQNLGHDTMYWYKQDSKKFLKIMFSYNNKELIINETVPNRFSPKSPDKAHLNLHINSLELGDSAVYFCASSQAQGLDSPLHFGNGTRLTVT.

There are many counts of this clonotype. The chain has TRBV14 and TRBJ2-2; D not certain. Germline CDR1 is SGHDN and CDR2 is FVKESK. The V gene lost 1 base and the J gene lost 7 bases, with 7 bases spanning the gap. This CDR3 contains 13 residues. CDR3 residues: CASSQVRGGELFF. For the CDR3, the DNA is TGTGCCAGCAGCCAAGTCCGCGGCGGGGAGCTGTTTTTT.